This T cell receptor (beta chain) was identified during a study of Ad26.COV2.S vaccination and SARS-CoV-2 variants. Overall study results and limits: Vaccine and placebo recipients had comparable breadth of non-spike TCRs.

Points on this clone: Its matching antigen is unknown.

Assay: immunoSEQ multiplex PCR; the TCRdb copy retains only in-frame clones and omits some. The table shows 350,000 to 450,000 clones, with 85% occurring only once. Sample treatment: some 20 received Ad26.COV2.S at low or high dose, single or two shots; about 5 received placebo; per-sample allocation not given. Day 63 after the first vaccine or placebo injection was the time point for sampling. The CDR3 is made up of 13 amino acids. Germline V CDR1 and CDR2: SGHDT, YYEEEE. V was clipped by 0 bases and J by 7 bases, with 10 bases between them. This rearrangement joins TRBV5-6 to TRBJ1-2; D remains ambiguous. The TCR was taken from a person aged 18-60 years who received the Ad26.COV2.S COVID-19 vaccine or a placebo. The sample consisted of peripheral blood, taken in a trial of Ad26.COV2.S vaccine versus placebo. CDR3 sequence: CASSLEGRGGYTF. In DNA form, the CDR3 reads TGTGCCAGCAGCTTGGAGGGCCGAGGTGGCTACACCTTC.